A selection of T cell receptor beta chains follows, all from one sample in a study of T cells after posttransplantation cyclophosphamide. The repertoire was sequenced with immunoSEQ multiplex PCR; TCRdb's copy has only in-frame clones and lacks some. This sample has 2,000 to 3,000 clones, each found more than once. The sequences come from PBMCs, collected after an allogeneic stem cell transplant with post-transplant cyclophosphamide. Receptors were obtained from a female patient between 55 and 75 years old who received an allogeneic stem cell transplant from an unrelated donor, was CMV-positive, and had acute GVHD only. Some T cells may trace back to the graft donor. The CDR3 runs from the conserved cysteine through the conserved F or W. The D gene is left open where the match is weak. Some rows have no size entry. The others give once, few or many, or a class for an expanded clone.

TRBV19	medium-sized	TRBJ2-1	TRBD2	TGTGCCAGTACGGGTAGGGGAGGGGTAGGGGATGAGCAGTTCTTC	CASTGRGGVGDEQFF
TRBV15	NA	TRBJ1-6	TRBD1	TGTGCCACCAGCGGGACAGGGACTTCACCCCTCCACTTT	CATSGTGTSPLHF
TRBV6-6	many	TRBJ1-3	NA	TGTGCCAGCAGCAGTTCAGGGTCTGGAAACACCATATATTTT	CASSSSGSGNTIYF
TRBV6-2/TRBV6-3	many	TRBJ2-3	TRBD2	TGTGCCAGCAGTTACACTAGCGGGAGAGATACGCAGTATTTT	CASSYTSGRDTQYF
TRBV2	hyperexpanded	TRBJ2-2	NA	TGTGCCAGCAGGGAAGTATCCGGGGAGCTGTTTTTT	CASREVSGELFF
TRBV6-5	medium-sized	TRBJ2-1	NA	TGTGCCAGCAGCCCCGCACTAATCAATGAGCAGTTCTTC	CASSPALINEQFF
TRBV5-1	many	TRBJ2-7	NA	TGCGCCAGCAGCTTGGCGGGGGTCTACGAGCAGTACTTC	CASSLAGVYEQYF
TRBV19	many	TRBJ2-2	NA	TGTGCCAGTAAAGGCAGAAGAATTACCGGGGAGCTGTTTTTT	CASKGRRITGELFF
TRBV9	many	TRBJ2-2	NA	TGTGCCAGCAGCCTTCCCGGGGAGCTGTTTTTT	CASSLPGELFF
TRBV29-1	many	TRBJ1-1	TRBD1	TGCAGCGTCCAGACAGGGGTGAACACTGAAGCTTTCTTT	CSVQTGVNTEAFF
TRBV11-1	many	TRBJ2-2	TRBD1	TGTGCCAGCAGCTCGGGACAGTACCCCGGGGAGCTGTTTTTT	CASSSGQYPGELFF
TRBV11-2	NA	TRBJ2-1	TRBD2	TGTGCCAGCAGCTTAGCCGCTAGCGGGAGCATCAATGAGCAGTTCTTC	CASSLAASGSINEQFF
TRBV7-2	many	TRBJ2-1	TRBD2	TGCGCCAGCAGCTGGGGGGGTCATGAGCAGTTCTTC	CASSWGGHEQFF
TRBV5-1	medium-sized	TRBJ1-3	TRBD1	TGCGCCAGCAGCAAGGACAGGGGTTGGGGAAACACCATATATTTT	CASSKDRGWGNTIYF
TRBV11-1	many	TRBJ1-1	NA	TGTGCCAGCAGCTTAGTTGGACAGAGCACTGAAGCTTTCTTT	CASSLVGQSTEAFF
TRBV6-2/TRBV6-3	many	TRBJ1-5	NA	TGTGCCAGCAGCGAACAGGGAGGATGGAGCAATCAGCCCCAGCATTTT	CASSEQGGWSNQPQHF
TRBV5-1	many	TRBJ1-4	NA	TGCGCCAGCAGCTTGGTAGGGGGTGCTAATGAAAAACTGTTTTTT	CASSLVGGANEKLFF
TRBV5-6	many	TRBJ2-2	TRBD1	TGTGCCAGCAGCCCAGGGACAGGGTGGGACACCGGGGAGCTGTTTTTT	CASSPGTGWDTGELFF
TRBV19	medium-sized	TRBJ2-1	NA	TGTGCCAGTAGTATGACAGGCGATTCCTACAATGAGCAGTTCTTC	CASSMTGDSYNEQFF
TRBV25-1	many	TRBJ1-2	NA	TGTGCCAGCAGTGAGGCGGGAGGCTACACCTTC	CASSEAGGYTF
TRBV28	many	TRBJ1-2	NA	TGTGCCAGCAGCAGGGGTGGTGGCTACACCTTC	CASSRGGGYTF
TRBV7-2	many	TRBJ1-1	NA	TGTGCCAGCAGCTTACGGGCCCAGGGGAGCGCTGAAGCTTTCTTT	CASSLRAQGSAEAFF
TRBV28	many	TRBJ1-1	NA	TGTGCCAGCCCCGGTCTGGCGGGCACTGAAGCTTTCTTT	CASPGLAGTEAFF
TRBV7-9	many	TRBJ2-7	TRBD1	TGTGCCAGCAGCTCCCCCTGGGACAGGGACTCGCACGAGCAGTACTTC	CASSSPWDRDSHEQYF
TRBV6-2/TRBV6-3	many	TRBJ2-7	NA	TGTGCCAGCAGTTACGTGGCGGGGAAAATCTACGAGCAGTACTTC	CASSYVAGKIYEQYF
TRBV28	many	TRBJ1-1	NA	TGTGCCAGCAGTTTATCAGTTAACACTGAAGCTTTCTTT	CASSLSVNTEAFF